One sample yielded the 6 T cell receptor beta chains listed below, sequenced in a study of T cells in Graves' hyperthyroidism and ophthalmopathy. From RNA transcripts, TCR beta CDR3 regions were amplified. The HTBI set primed first-round TCR CDR3 RT-PCR. TCRdb called the multiplex PCR reads again in MiXCR, with one record for every CDR3 protein. The table shows hundreds of thousands of distinct CDR3 sequences, with about 15% occurring only once. The sequencing sample was made of blood. All receptors come from a woman aged 30 to 39 with Graves' hyperthyroidism.

The J gene is TRBJ1-2, the V gene TRBV27; TRBD1 might be the D (5 bases). V lost 3 bases to trimming and J lost 6 bases, with 11 bases between them. The CDR3 consists of 13 residues. Germline values: CDR1 MNHEY, CDR2 SMNVEV (reference sequence). This CDR3 reads CASSFRAGHGYTF. CDR3 bases: TGTGCCAGCAGTTTTAGGGCAGGGCATGGCTACACCTTC.

The gene calls are TRBV30 and TRBJ2-5; 9 bases line up with TRBD2. Germline V gene sequence: CDR1 GTSNPN, CDR2 SVGIG (reference sequence). V dropped 2 bases and J dropped 5; count of bases not matched to a gene: 3. This CDR3 spans 13 amino acids. The CDR3 loop is CAWSKGLAETQYF. The CDR3 DNA reads TGTGCCTGGAGTAAGGGACTAGCCGAGACCCAGTACTTC.

V is TRBV11-2 and J is TRBJ2-1; tentative D call: TRBD2 (7 bases). CDR1 is SGHAT, CDR2 FQNNGV, per germline. This CDR3 has 12 amino acids. The CDR3 is CTTGGLTREQFF. The CDR3 nucleotides read TGTACCACCGGGGGGCTCACGAGGGAGCAGTTCTTC.

This clonotype was counted between two and nine times. The V gene is TRBV13, the J gene TRBJ1-6, with D tentatively TRBD1 (5 bases). The CDR3 contains 14 residues. Germline CDR1 PRHDT, CDR2 FYEKMQ (reference sequence). V lost 5 bases, J lost 7 bases, and 12 bases lay in between. The CDR3 region is CASSRRDGNSPLHF. The DNA of the CDR3 is TGTGCCAGCAGCCGACGGGACGGCAATTCACCCCTCCACTTT.

The sample holds a few counts of this clonotype. The gene calls are TRBV24-1 and TRBJ2-2; 12 bases match TRBD2. Germline V gives CDR1 KGHDR, CDR2 SFDVKD. With V trimmed by 3 bases and J by 1 base, 2 bases remained unmatched. The CDR3 length is 17 residues. CDR3 sequence: CATSDATSGRNTGELFF. CDR3 coding DNA: TGTGCCACCAGTGATGCGACTAGCGGGAGGAACACCGGGGAGCTGTTTTTT.

This clonotype has a count of ten or more. The chain couples TRBV5-6 to TRBJ2-5, with TRBD2 matching over 14 bases. The CDR3 sequence is 16 residues long. The V segment lost 4 bases and the J segment 5 bases; nucleotides outside the gene matches: 7. CDR1 and CDR2 from the germline V gene are SGHDT and YYEEEE. CDR3 DNA: TGTGCCAGCAGCCCCCGACTAGCGGGAGGGCTTGAGACCCAGTACTTC. It yields the protein CASSPRLAGGLETQYF. Supplemented by reference TRBV5-6 and TRBJ2-5, the full variable domain reads DAGVTQSPTHLIKTRGQQVTLRCSPKSGHDTVSWYQQALGQGPQFIFQYYEEEERQRGNFPDRFSGHQFPNYSSELNVNALLLGDSALYLCASSPRLAGGLETQYFGPGTRLLVL.